Listed below are T cell receptor beta chains from one sample, sequenced in a study of blood T cell repertoires in COVID-19. Profiled with immunoSEQ multiplex PCR; TCRdb holds only in-frame clones, not every one. This sample has under 85,000 clones, with about four fifths found just once. The specimen was peripheral blood. The receptors originated from a human donor in a cohort sampled during active COVID-19. Both conserved end residues are trimmed from each CDR3. D genes are given only for firm matches.

d_gene	v_gene	CDR3aa
TRBD1	TRBV12-3/TRBV12-4	ASSQGEDYGYT
.	TRBV4-2	ASTKLPTTNYGYT
.	TRBV5-1	ASSFGTLSSGETQY
TRBD2	TRBV5-1	ASSFSGGASQETQY
.	TRBV5-1	ASSRIPTVSSTDTQY
.	TRBV3-1/TRBV3-2	ASSQQSSRTNYGYT
TRBD1	TRBV30	AWSVQTGAGNTIY
TRBD1	TRBV28	ASKTGNQPQH
.	TRBV19	ASRAAQGGSYGYT
TRBD1	TRBV7-3	ASTKPGQGRKLF
TRBD1	TRBV2	ASRPDRGNEQF
.	TRBV19	ASSTPGVWNTIY
TRBD1	TRBV18	ASCPGQGQWETQY
TRBD1	TRBV6-5	ASSPGQPSNQPQH
TRBD1	TRBV2	ASSLGQGGYGYT
TRBD1	TRBV2	AIQVGDSSYEQY
.	TRBV2	ASSEEQGLGYGYT
.	TRBV6-5	ASSTGSYEQY